These 18 T cell receptor beta chains share one sample of origin, sequenced in a study of Ad26.COV2.S vaccination and SARS-CoV-2 variants. Documented treatment: around 19 received Ad26.COV2.S at low or high dose, single or two shots; about 5 received placebo; per-sample allocation not given. Sample collection was performed on day 63 after the first vaccine or placebo injection. Libraries were prepared by immunoSEQ multiplex PCR; TCRdb keeps only in-frame clonotypes and omits some of them. The sample has fewer than 400,000 clones, 90% seen once. Sequenced here: peripheral blood, sampled in a trial of Ad26.COV2.S vaccine versus placebo. These receptors came from a person aged 18 to 65 who received the Ad26.COV2.S COVID-19 vaccine or a placebo.

CDR3 in amino acids: CASGFLTGDLSGYTF. In DNA form, the CDR3 reads TGTGCTAGTGGTTTTCTGACAGGGGACCTCTCTGGCTACACCTTC. This chain uses TRBV12-5 with TRBJ1-2; 8 bases are shared with TRBD1. The V gene's germline CDR1 is LGHNT and CDR2 FRNRAP. V dropped 3 bases and J dropped 7; count of bases not matched to a gene: 10. This CDR3 contains 15 residues.

The V call is TRBV29-1, the J call TRBJ1-1; TRBD1 agrees at 9 bases. The CDR3 is 13 residues long. The trim removed 7 bases at V and 2 bases at J, leaving 5 bases unmatched. In germline, CDR1 is SQVTM, CDR2 ANQGSEA. This CDR3 is CSGRQGVNTEAFF. The CDR3 nucleotides are TGCAGCGGGAGACAGGGGGTAAACACTGAAGCTTTCTTT.

The chain recombines TRBV11-3 with TRBJ2-3, with TRBD2 as a possible D gene (6 bases). V lost 3 bases, J lost 6 bases, and 13 bases lay in between. This CDR3 is 14 amino acids long. The germline V gene encodes CDR1 SGHNT and CDR2 YENEEA. The CDR3 region is CASSFGGPEDTQYF. Written as DNA, the CDR3 is TGTGCCAGCAGCTTCGGGGGACCTGAGGATACGCAGTATTTT. The entire variable domain, with the rest obtained from reference TRBV11-3 and TRBJ2-3, is as follows: EAGVVQSPRYKIIEKKQPVAFWCNPISGHNTLYWYLQNLGQGPELLIRYENEEAVDDSQLPKDRFSAERLKGVDSTLKIQPAELGDSAVYLCASSFGGPEDTQYFGPGTRLTVL.

This clone was seen only a few times. One end of the junction varies from germline; a read error may be responsible. The chain couples TRBV7-3 to TRBJ1-1, with a tentative D call TRBD1 (5 bases). CDR1 and CDR2 (germline): SGHTA, FQGTGA. The CDR3 loop spans 17 amino acids. CDR3 sequence reads: CASSSGLGGSENSEAFF. In DNA form, the CDR3 reads TGTGCCAGCAGCTCGGGACTCGGAGGGTCTGAGAACAGTGAAGCTTTCTTT.

The rearrangement joins TRBV19 to TRBJ2-6; D is ambiguous. The CDR3 contains 11 residues. Between the trimmed V and J ends, which lost 7 bases and 2 bases, there was a span of 0 bases. CDR1 and CDR2 from the germline V gene are LNHDA and SQIVND (reference sequence). DNA for the CDR3: TGTGCCAGTACTGGGGCCAACGTCCTGACTTTC. Translation: CASTGANVLTF.

The chain combines TRBV7-8 with TRBJ2-2; D may be TRBD2 (7 bases). Deletions cut 4 bases from V and 4 bases from J, with 16 bases between. This CDR3 is built from 16 residues. Germline loops: CDR1 SGHVS, CDR2 FQNEAQ. The CDR3 DNA reads as TGTGCCAGCAGCTCAATGCGGGGGCGAGGCACCGGGGAGCTGTTTTTT. Residues: CASSSMRGRGTGELFF. Together with reference TRBV7-8 and TRBJ2-2, the CDR3 gives the full variable domain: GAGVSQSPRYKVAKRGQDVALRCDPISGHVSLFWYQQALGQGPEFLTYFQNEAQLDKSGLPSDRFFAERPEGSVSTLKIQRTQQEDSAVYLCASSSMRGRGTGELFFGEGSRLTVL.

V is TRBV4-3 and J is TRBJ1-2; 9 nucleotides agree with TRBD1. The CDR3 has 15 residues. The J segment lost 6 bases and the V segment lost 3 bases, leaving 8 bases of the junction unmatched. Germline loops: CDR1 LGHNA, CDR2 YSLEER. In DNA, the CDR3 is TGCGCCAGCAGCCAGTTCACCGGGACAGGGAATGGCTACACCTTC. Translation gives CASSQFTGTGNGYTF.

The chain recombines TRBV29-1 with TRBJ1-1; D perhaps matches TRBD1 (5 bases). Trimming pared 3 bases from V and 5 bases from J, leaving 13 bases between. The CDR3 contains 13 residues. Germline lookup yields CDR1 SQVTM and CDR2 ANQGSEA. CDR3 in DNA: TGCAGCGTTGACGTAGGGGTAGGGACTGAAGCTTTCTTT. Translating it yields CSVDVGVGTEAFF.

This chain uses TRBV19 with TRBJ1-3; 9 bases fit TRBD1. V lost 5 bases, J lost 2 bases, and 4 bases stayed unmatched. This CDR3 is built from 15 residues. Germline CDR1 and CDR2: LNHDA and SQIVND (reference sequence). The CDR3 nucleotides are TGTGCCAGTAGTGGGGACAGGGCGGCTGGAAACACCATATATTTT. Translating it yields CASSGDRAAGNTIYF.

Remarks on this clone: A read error may account for a junction end that differs from germline. Within the sample, other DNA sequences also encode this same CDR3. This chain joins TRBV19 and TRBJ2-7; the D gene is possibly TRBD1 (6 bases). Germline CDR1 reads LNHDA; CDR2 reads SQIVND (reference sequence). The CDR3 runs to 12 residues. The CDR3 here is CASSIRGGEQYF. The DNA for the CDR3 is TGCGCCAGTAGTATCAGGGGTGGCGAGCAGTACTTC.

The chain links TRBV30 to TRBJ1-1; D is ambiguous. Deletions cut 5 bases from V and 7 bases from J, with 23 bases between. The CDR3 runs 15 residues. Germline-derived CDR1 and CDR2 are GTSNPN and SVGIG (reference sequence). The CDR3 nucleotides are TGTGCCTGGTGTCTACCGGGATTTGGTCCGGTTGAAGCTTTCTTT. Protein product: CAWCLPGFGPVEAFF.

V usage is TRBV19 and J usage is TRBJ1-1; possibly TRBD1 for D (5 bases). The V end lost 3 bases, the J end lost 4 bases, and 12 bases lay between the germline ends. This CDR3 contains 14 residues. Germline CDR1 LNHDA, CDR2 SQIVND (reference sequence). The CDR3 DNA reads as TGTGCCAGTAGTATCGATCGGGGGTCCACTGAAGCTTTCTTT. Protein sequence: CASSIDRGSTEAFF.

V gene TRBV28 combines with J gene TRBJ2-1, with 12 bases matching TRBD1. The CDR3 is 15 amino acids. V lost 11 bases, J lost 7 bases, and 12 bases stayed unmatched. Germline V gene lookup returns CDR1 MDHEN and CDR2 SYDVKM. The CDR3 coding sequence is TGTGCCTACAAAGGAAGGGACAGGGGGCTGAATGAGCAGTTCTTC. It translates to CAYKGRDRGLNEQFF.

The V gene is TRBV3-1 (or the pseudogene TRBV3-2), the J gene TRBJ2-2, with 9 bases lining up with TRBD2. The ends lost 4 bases at V and 4 bases at J; junction bases unmatched: 7. This CDR3 has 16 residues. Germline CDR1 LGHDT, CDR2 YNNKEL (reference sequence). The CDR3 loop is CASSPQGSGSTGELFF. The CDR3 DNA is TGTGCCAGCAGCCCTCAGGGTAGCGGGAGCACCGGGGAGCTGTTTTTT.

This sequence joins TRBV5-1 and TRBJ2-7, with D possibly being TRBD2 (5 bases). The germline CDR1 and CDR2 sequences are SGHRS and YFSETQ. The CDR3 sequence is 16 residues long. The V end lost 3 bases, the J end lost 2 bases, and 18 bases lay between the germline ends. CDR3 in amino acids: CASSSGAEVRPYEQYF. The CDR3, as DNA: TGCGCCAGCAGCTCCGGCGCGGAGGTTAGACCCTACGAGCAGTACTTC.

In this sample, this clone turned up once. The J gene is TRBJ2-3, the V gene TRBV20-1; D not certain. CDR1 DFQATT and CDR2 SNEGSKA come from the germline V gene (reference sequence). CDR3 length equals 11 residues. The V end lost 4 bases, the J end lost 0 bases, and 2 bases lay between the germline ends. CDR3 in amino acids: CSATSTDTQYF. The CDR3 DNA reads TGCAGTGCTACAAGCACAGATACGCAGTATTTT.

CDR3 region: CASSFFVSTEAFF. CDR3 coding DNA: TGTGCCAGCAGCTTCTTCGTGAGCACTGAAGCTTTCTTT. This chain uses TRBV11-3 with TRBJ1-1, with D unclear. Trimming shortened V by 3 bases and J by 4 bases, and 9 bases separated the two germline ends. The CDR3 has 13 amino acids. Germline assignment: CDR1 SGHNT and CDR2 YENEEA.

The V call is TRBV2, the J call TRBJ1-3; 9 bases line up with TRBD1. The CDR3 is made up of 14 amino acids. V lost 6 bases to trimming and J lost 4 bases; unmatched junction nucleotides: 4. In germline, CDR1 is SNHLY, CDR2 FYNNEI. CDR3 region: CASRAGTGGNTIYF. CDR3 nucleotide sequence: TGTGCCAGCAGAGCCGGGACAGGGGGAAACACCATATATTTT.